One sample yielded the 28 T cell receptor beta chains listed below, sequenced in a study of cytomegalovirus exposure and HLA in healthy donors. Use of 60 Vbeta and 13 Jbeta primers characterized the PCR. The method was immunoSEQ multiplex PCR; TCRdb's version includes in-frame clones alone and lacks a portion of them. This listing includes some 180,000 clones. Input material: PBMCs. The receptors shown here come from a man in his thirties or forties in good health and CMV-seronegative.

The V call is TRBV11-2, the J call TRBJ1-2, with D maybe TRBD1 (5 bases). The CDR3 is made up of 16 amino acids. Trimming cost V 1 base and J 4 bases, with 16 bases left between them. Germline V gene lookup returns CDR1 SGHAT and CDR2 FQNNGV. The CDR3 spells CASSLGGTVRLYGYTF. The CDR3, as DNA: TGTGCCAGCAGCTTAGGCGGGACGGTTCGCCTCTATGGCTACACCTTC.

Of note for this clone: This sample also contains other DNA sequences that code for the same CDR3. The CDR3 DNA reads as TGTGCCATCAGTGGAAACAGTGCGGGGGCCGGCGAGCAGTACTTC. Its protein is CAISGNSAGAGEQYF. This chain uses TRBV10-3 with TRBJ2-7; tentatively, D is TRBD2 (7 bases). CDR1 is ENHRY, CDR2 SYGVKD, per germline. The CDR3 loop spans 15 amino acids. The germline V and J ends were trimmed by 4 bases and 6 bases, with 19 bases remaining between them.

This chain uses TRBV5-6 with TRBJ1-1; weak D call: TRBD1 (5 bases). CDR3 length: 16 residues. Germline V CDR1 and CDR2: SGHDT, YYEEEE. V was shortened by 1 base and J by 1 base, with 14 bases between the two germline ends. CDR3 DNA sequence: TGTGCCAGCAGCTTGCCTGGGGCCGGCGGGAACACTGAAGCTTTCTTT. Amino acids: CASSLPGAGGNTEAFF. Supplemented by reference TRBV5-6 and TRBJ1-1, the full variable domain reads DAGVTQSPTHLIKTRGQQVTLRCSPKSGHDTVSWYQQALGQGPQFIFQYYEEEERQRGNFPDRFSGHQFPNYSSELNVNALLLGDSALYLCASSLPGAGGNTEAFFGQGTRLTVV.

V usage is TRBV11-2 and J usage is TRBJ2-1, with D perhaps matching TRBD2 (6 bases). V was clipped by 5 bases and J by 0 bases, with 11 bases between them. The CDR3 has 15 residues. Looked up from germline, CDR1 is SGHAT and CDR2 is FQNNGV. This chain's CDR3 is CASSPRAGSYNEQFF. For the CDR3, the DNA is TGTGCCAGCAGCCCCCGAGCGGGCTCCTACAATGAGCAGTTCTTC.

The chain uses TRBV27 and TRBJ2-7; 7 bases line up with TRBD1. Looked up from germline, CDR1 is MNHEY and CDR2 is SMNVEV (reference sequence). The CDR3 extends over 14 amino acids. The V segment lost 5 bases and the J segment 4 bases; nucleotides outside the gene matches: 8. In nucleotides, the CDR3 is TGTGCCAGCAGTCCTTGGGACAGAGTTTACGAGCAGTACTTC. This sequence encodes CASSPWDRVYEQYF.

V and J are TRBV19 and TRBJ1-5, with D perhaps matching TRBD1 (5 bases). CDR1 and CDR2 (germline): LNHDA, SQIVND (reference sequence). The CDR3 is 16 amino acids. Trimming stripped 3 bases from V and 2 bases from J, with 14 bases between. In DNA form, the CDR3 reads TGTGCCAGTAGTATCGCGGGGGTACGGGGCAATCAGCCCCAGCATTTT. It encodes CASSIAGVRGNQPQHF.

The V call is TRBV10-3, the J call TRBJ2-1; possibly TRBD1 for D (6 bases). V lost 10 bases and J lost 9, with 19 bases in between. Germline V CDR1 and CDR2: ENHRY, SYGVKD. The CDR3 totals 13 residues. CDR3 DNA: TGTGCCACCGCCGACAGGCTAGGCGCTGAGCAGTTCTTC. It translates to CATADRLGAEQFF.

The V gene is TRBV5-1, the J gene TRBJ1-2, with 7 nucleotides matching TRBD1. CDR3 length equals 14 residues. The ends lost 2 bases at V and 7 bases at J; junction bases unmatched: 8. CDR1 is SGHRS and CDR2 is YFSETQ in the germline V gene. CDR3 region: CASSLNRQGRGYTF. DNA for the CDR3: TGCGCCAGCAGCTTAAATCGACAGGGCCGTGGCTACACCTTC.

For the CDR3, the DNA is TGTGCCACTTCAGGGGTCGCTTACGAGCAGTACTTC. It encodes CATSGVAYEQYF. The V gene is TRBV6-5, the J gene TRBJ2-7; maybe TRBD1 (6 bases). The germline V gene encodes CDR1 MNHEY and CDR2 SVGAGI. V was shortened by 10 bases and J by 4 bases, with 14 bases between the two germline ends. This CDR3 has 12 amino acids.

The chain carries TRBV27 and TRBJ2-2; 11 nucleotides align to TRBD2. The germline V gene has CDR1 MNHEY and CDR2 SMNVEV (reference sequence). This CDR3 spans 15 amino acids. V shed 6 bases, J shed 7 bases, and the junction held 7 bases outside the gene matches. DNA of the CDR3: TGTGCCAGCAGACTAGCGGGAGTAGGTGGCGGGGAGCTGTTTTTT. This encodes CASRLAGVGGGELFF.

The chain links TRBV28 to TRBJ1-2; D not resolved. Trimming stripped 3 bases from V and 14 bases from J, with 19 bases between. Germline CDR1 MDHEN, CDR2 SYDVKM. CDR3 length: 13 residues. CDR3: CASSLHDSPKYTF. The CDR3, as DNA: TGTGCCAGCAGTTTGCACGACTCCCCCAAATATACCTTC.

The CDR3 DNA reads as TGTGCCAGCAGAACCGGGACAGATGGAAACACCATATATTTT. Amino acid sequence: CASRTGTDGNTIYF. V usage is TRBV2 and J usage is TRBJ1-3, with TRBD1 matching 7 bases. J gave up 3 bases and V 6 bases, and 5 bases lay outside the gene matches. CDR3 length equals 14 residues. Germline V gives CDR1 SNHLY, CDR2 FYNNEI. Full variable domain (outside the CDR3, taken from reference TRBV2 and TRBJ1-3): EPEVTQTPSHQVTQMGQEVILRCVPISNHLYFYWYRQILGQKVEFLVSFYNNEISEKSEIFDDQFSVERPDGSNFTLKIRSTKLEDSAMYFCASRTGTDGNTIYFGEGSWLTVV.

The V and J genes are TRBV18 and TRBJ1-4; a weak D match, TRBD1 (6 bases). The CDR3 is made up of 18 amino acids. Trimming left V 0 bases short and J 4 bases short, with 18 bases between. Germline loops: CDR1 KGHSH, CDR2 LQKENI. CDR3 residues: CASSPPGSYGQSNEKLFF. CDR3 sequence (DNA): TGTGCCAGCTCACCACCGGGCTCATACGGACAGAGTAATGAAAAACTGTTTTTT.

This chain's CDR3 is CASSYAGYGYTF. The CDR3 nucleotides are TGTGCCAGCAGTTACGCGGGCTATGGCTACACCTTC. The chain employs TRBV6-5 and TRBJ1-2, with D unresolved. V gave up 2 bases and J gave up 4 bases, with 5 bases separating them. This CDR3 comprises 12 residues. The germline gives CDR1 MNHEY, CDR2 SVGAGI.

The chain links TRBV25-1 to TRBJ1-1; D is possibly TRBD1 (5 bases). V lost 1 base and J 1 base, leaving 10 bases between the germline ends. CDR3 length: 15 amino acids. Germline CDR1 and CDR2: MGHDK and SYGVNS. The CDR3 DNA follows: TGTGCCAGCAGTGAATTGGGGACTAGGAACACTGAAGCTTTCTTT. The encoded protein is CASSELGTRNTEAFF.

CDR3 residues: CASSLSGGVREAFF. As DNA, the CDR3 is TGTGCCAGCAGCTTATCAGGGGGCGTGAGGGAAGCTTTCTTT. This rearrangement joins TRBV5-4 to TRBJ1-1, with 8 positions matching TRBD1. CDR3 length: 14 amino acids. Germline trimming cut 2 bases from V and 8 bases from J; bases unmatched to any gene: 8. Per germline, CDR1 SGHNT and CDR2 YYREEE (reference sequence).

This chain connects TRBV19 to TRBJ1-1; 8 nucleotides align to TRBD1. CDR1 LNHDA and CDR2 SQIVND come from the germline V gene (reference sequence). This CDR3 is 16 amino acids long. The V and J ends lost 6 bases and 3 bases, in that order; junction bases with no gene match: 12. The CDR3 nucleotides are TGTGCCAGTAGACCTGGTCCGGACAGGGTAGACACTGAAGCTTTCTTT. Translated: CASRPGPDRVDTEAFF.

The chain uses TRBV20-1 and TRBJ2-1; 8 nucleotides align to TRBD2. This CDR3 spans 11 amino acids. Trimming removed 0 bases from V and 16 bases from J; junction bases left unmatched: 5. The germline gives CDR1 DFQATT, CDR2 SNEGSKA (reference sequence). The CDR3 reads CSAREPGGDFF. In nucleotides, the CDR3 is TGCAGTGCTAGAGAACCGGGAGGGGACTTCTTC.

V is TRBV30 and J is TRBJ1-6; TRBD1 might be the D (5 bases). The germline CDR1 and CDR2 sequences are GTSNPN and SVGIG (reference sequence). This CDR3 is built from 14 residues. V lost 0 bases, J lost 8 bases, and 11 bases lay in between. The CDR3 here is CAWSVLEQDSPLHF. The CDR3 DNA reads TGTGCCTGGAGTGTACTCGAACAGGATTCACCCCTCCACTTT.

J is TRBJ1-2 and V is TRBV4-1, with TRBD1 matching over 11 bases. With 4 bases clipped from V and 0 bases from J, the junction kept 1 base outside the gene matches. The CDR3 loop spans 15 amino acids. Germline V gene data show CDR1 as MGHRA and CDR2 as YSYEKL. The CDR3 loop is CASSPGQGANYGYTF. The CDR3 DNA follows: TGCGCCAGCAGCCCGGGACAGGGGGCTAACTATGGCTACACCTTC.

This chain uses TRBV7-7 with TRBJ2-2, with 7 bases matching TRBD1. This CDR3 has 16 residues. V dropped 5 bases and J dropped 4; count of bases not matched to a gene: 10. Germline values: CDR1 SSHAT, CDR2 FNYEAQ (reference sequence). The CDR3 here is CASSSRAQGSTGELFF. DNA for the CDR3: TGTGCCAGCAGCAGCCGGGCACAGGGGTCCACCGGGGAGCTGTTTTTT.

The chain links TRBV7-9 to TRBJ1-1; TRBD1 agrees at 7 bases. Per germline, CDR1 SEHNR and CDR2 FQNEAQ (reference sequence). V shed 6 bases and J 4 bases; nucleotides not matched to a gene: 5. CDR3 size: 13 residues. The CDR3 protein is CASRQGSSTEAFF. The CDR3 region has the DNA TGTGCCAGCAGACAGGGGAGTAGCACTGAAGCTTTCTTT.

The chain combines TRBV28 with TRBJ1-1; a weak D match, TRBD1 (5 bases). The CDR3 covers 14 residues. Germline V gene lookup returns CDR1 MDHEN and CDR2 SYDVKM. Trimming removed 7 bases from V and 7 bases from J, with 19 bases in between. CDR3 nucleotide sequence: TGTGCCAGCACCGTACCTCGCAGGGAAGTTGAAGCTTTCTTT. Protein sequence: CASTVPRREVEAFF.

CDR3 DNA: TGCGCCAGCAGCCAGCGAGAGACCCAGTACTTC. It encodes CASSQRETQYF. The chain couples TRBV10-2 to TRBJ2-5; D is uncertain. The V and J ends lost 6 bases and 4 bases respectively, with 6 bases between them. This CDR3 comprises 11 residues. CDR1 is WSHSY and CDR2 is SAAADI in the germline V gene.

The genes are TRBV30 and TRBJ2-5; 11 positions agree with TRBD1. Germline V gene data show CDR1 as GTSNPN and CDR2 as SVGIG (reference sequence). Germline trimming cut 4 bases from V and 4 bases from J; bases unmatched to any gene: 5. There are 14 residues in the CDR3. The CDR3 nucleotides read TGTGCCTGGATTAGGACAGGGGGCGGAGAGACCCAGTACTTC. Translating gives CAWIRTGGGETQYF.

The V call is TRBV6-5, the J call TRBJ2-1; TRBD1 matches 8 bases. V gave up 2 bases and J gave up 4 bases; unmatched junction bases: 4. The V gene's germline CDR1 is MNHEY and CDR2 SVGAGI. This CDR3 is 15 amino acids long. DNA for the CDR3: TGTGCCAGCAGTTACACGGACAGGGTTTACAATGAGCAGTTCTTC. It yields the protein CASSYTDRVYNEQFF.

This chain joins TRBV18 and TRBJ2-5; TRBD1 might be the D (5 bases). The length of the CDR3 is 14 residues. V was pared by 3 bases and J by 5 bases, with 13 bases between. Germline values: CDR1 KGHSH, CDR2 LQKENI. The CDR3 DNA reads as TGTGCCAGCTCACCGGCAGGGTTCTGGGAGACCCAGTACTTC. Translating gives CASSPAGFWETQYF.

The rearrangement uses TRBV5-1 and TRBJ1-1; D unclear. The ends were cut back, 0 bases at V and 1 base at J, with 13 bases in the middle. The CDR3 has 16 amino acids. Germline loops: CDR1 SGHRS, CDR2 YFSETQ. CDR3 region: CASSLEIGDRNTEAFF. The CDR3 region has the DNA TGCGCCAGCAGCTTGGAAATCGGGGATCGGAACACTGAAGCTTTCTTT.